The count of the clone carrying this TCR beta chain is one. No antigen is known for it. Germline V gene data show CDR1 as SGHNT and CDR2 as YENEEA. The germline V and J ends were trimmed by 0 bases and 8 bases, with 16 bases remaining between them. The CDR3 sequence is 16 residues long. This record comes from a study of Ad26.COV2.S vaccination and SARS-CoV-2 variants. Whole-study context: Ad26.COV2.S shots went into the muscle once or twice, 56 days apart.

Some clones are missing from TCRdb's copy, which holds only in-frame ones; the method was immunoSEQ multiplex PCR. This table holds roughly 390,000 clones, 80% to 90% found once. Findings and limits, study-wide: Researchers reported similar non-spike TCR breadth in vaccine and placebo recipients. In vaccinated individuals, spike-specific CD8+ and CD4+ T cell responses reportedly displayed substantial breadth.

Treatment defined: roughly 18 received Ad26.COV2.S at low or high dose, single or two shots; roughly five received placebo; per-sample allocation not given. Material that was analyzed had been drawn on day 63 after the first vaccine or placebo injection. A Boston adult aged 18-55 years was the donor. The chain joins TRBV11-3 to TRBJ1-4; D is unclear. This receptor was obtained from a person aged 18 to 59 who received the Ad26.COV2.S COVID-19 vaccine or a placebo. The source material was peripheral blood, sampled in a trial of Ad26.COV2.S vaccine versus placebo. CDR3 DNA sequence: TGTGCCAGCAGCTTAGACCGACCTAGGGAGAGAGAAAAACTGTTTTTT. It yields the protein CASSLDRPREREKLFF. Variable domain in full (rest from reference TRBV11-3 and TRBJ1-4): EAGVVQSPRYKIIEKKQPVAFWCNPISGHNTLYWYLQNLGQGPELLIRYENEEAVDDSQLPKDRFSAERLKGVDSTLKIQPAELGDSAVYLCASSLDRPREREKLFFGSGTQLSVL.